This T cell receptor beta chain was identified in a study of shared clonotypes between healthy human individuals. This clone was picked up one time. The repertoire was sequenced with immunoSEQ multiplex PCR; TCRdb's copy has only in-frame clones and lacks some. Of fewer than 1.4 million clones in the sample, 75% to 80% were seen once. With V trimmed by 4 bases and J by 3 bases, 11 bases remained unmatched. Germline lookup yields CDR1 SGHAT and CDR2 FQNNGV. The CDR3 totals 18 residues. The chain has TRBV11-2 and TRBJ2-6, with 8 bases matching TRBD2. The TCR originated in a man aged 18 to 35 in good health. Some clones in this sample may be carry-over from other donors' samples. Material: memory CD4+ T cells from PBMCs. Subset: CD45RA-negative fraction. CDR3 in amino acids: CASSSTGRGRIGANVLTF. CDR3 bases: TGTGCCAGCAGCTCAACGGGCCGCGGGAGGATTGGGGCCAACGTCCTGACTTTC.